This T cell receptor beta chain was obtained from a study of T cells in severe cutaneous drug reactions. Study-wide context: Patients in acute or recovery stage gave blister fluids/cells and PBMC.

The iRepertoire multiplex PCR system with TCR subtype-specific primers built both bulk and single-cell libraries. Reprocessing the multiplex PCR reads, TCRdb reports a single entry for every CDR3 protein and omits DNA. The sample's table shows about 7,500 distinct CDR3 sequences. CDR1 is SGHVS, CDR2 FQNEAQ, per germline. This CDR3 is 14 amino acids long. Carbamazepine had induced Stevens-Johnson syndrome or toxic epidermal necrolysis in the sequenced donors. Sequenced input: cells from a skin blister. This sequence was found in a human donor with a severe cutaneous adverse drug reaction. The chain couples TRBV7-8 to TRBJ1-2. CDR3 amino acids: CASSLGSDANGYTF.